This T cell receptor beta chain appears in the sequencing data of a study of T-cell reconstitution after alpha-beta-depleted transplantation in children. There are 16 residues in the CDR3. The germline gives CDR1 LGHDT, CDR2 YNNKEL (reference sequence). V lost 11 bases, J lost 0 bases, and 20 bases lay in between. This clonotype was detected a few times. Unique molecular identifiers tagged the TCRbeta library. TCRdb fed the PCR reads into MiXCR, producing one record per CDR3 protein. The table has about 610,000 distinct CDR3 sequences, about 10% seen once. The origin of this receptor is a human donor who donated a stem cell graft to a child with acute myeloid leukemia. The chain recombines TRBV3-1 with TRBJ2-4; D unresolved. The sequencing used PBMCs from the stem cell graft donor, collected from the stem cell graft. The CDR3 loop reads CAGSLQSLEAKNIQYF. CDR3 DNA sequence: TGTGCCGGATCGCTCCAAAGCCTAGAAGCCAAAAACATTCAGTACTTC.